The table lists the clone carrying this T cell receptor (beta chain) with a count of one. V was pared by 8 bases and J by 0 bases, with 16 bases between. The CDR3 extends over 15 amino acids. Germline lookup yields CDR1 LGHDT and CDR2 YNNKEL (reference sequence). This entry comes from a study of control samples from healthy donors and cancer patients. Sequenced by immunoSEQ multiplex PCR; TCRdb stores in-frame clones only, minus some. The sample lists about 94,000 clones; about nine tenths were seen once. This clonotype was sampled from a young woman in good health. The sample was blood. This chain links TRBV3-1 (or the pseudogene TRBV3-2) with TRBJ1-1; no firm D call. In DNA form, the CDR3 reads TGTGCCAGCCGGGAATCACAGTCTCTGAACACTGAAGCTTTCTTT. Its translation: CASRESQSLNTEAFF.